The entry below gives a single T cell receptor (beta chain) sequence along with its context. As yet, its antigen is unknown. The V gene lost 5 bases and the J gene lost 2 bases, with 14 bases spanning the gap. The CDR3 covers 15 residues. Germline values: CDR1 SGHTA, CDR2 FQGNSA. This specimen belongs to a study of shared clonotypes between healthy human individuals. Study outcomes and limitations: The naive CD4 repertoires of a handful of donors were compared, and around 5% of clonotypes were shared. Large sequencing depth failed to make sorted-subset sequencing complete, rarefaction showed.

Splitting the CD4+ cells yielded a CD45RA+ naive subset and a CD45RA-negative memory subset. Each cell subset's genomic DNA was divided evenly among several immunoSEQ plates. Libraries were prepared by immunoSEQ multiplex PCR; TCRdb keeps only in-frame clonotypes and omits some of them. The data contain about 1 million clones, under 80% of them singletons. The chain is built from TRBV7-2 and TRBJ2-3; no firm D call. The source of this sequence is a young man in good health. The sample comprised memory CD4+ T cells sorted from blood. Subset denoted: CD45RA-negative fraction. As DNA, the CDR3 is TGTGCCAGCAGCCGTTCGCAGGCGACCACAGATACGCAGTATTTT. Translated, it gives CASSRSQATTDTQYF.